The rows below give T cell receptor beta chains drawn from one sample of a study of identical twins. Via MiXCR, TCRdb re-called the 5' RACE reads, giving one row per CDR3 protein. The table includes about 700,000 distinct CDR3 sequences, 5.5% to 7.5% detected once. The sequenced material came from naive T cells sorted from blood. The receptors come from a man younger than 35 in good health. The CDR3 runs from the conserved cysteine through the conserved F or W. The D gene is left open where the match is weak. Size is stated for part of the rows, as once, few or many counts, or as a class when the clone is expanded.

v_gene: TRBV29-1; d_gene: -; abundance: -; j_gene: TRBJ2-7; CDR3aa: CSGTVDYEQYF; CDR3nt: TGCAGCGGGACGGTCGACTACGAGCAGTACTTC
v_gene: TRBV11-1; d_gene: -; abundance: few; j_gene: TRBJ1-5; CDR3aa: CASSRRDRDPYSNQPQHF; CDR3nt: TGTGCCAGCAGCCGGAGGGACCGCGATCCCTATAGCAATCAGCCCCAGCATTTT
v_gene: TRBV7-9; d_gene: TRBD1; abundance: few; j_gene: TRBJ2-2; CDR3aa: CASSSDRGSAGELFF; CDR3nt: TGTGCCAGCAGCTCCGACAGGGGGAGCGCCGGGGAGCTGTTTTTT
v_gene: TRBV12-3/TRBV12-4; d_gene: -; abundance: many; j_gene: TRBJ2-1; CDR3aa: CASSLRGLHYNEQFF; CDR3nt: TGTGCCAGCAGTTTAAGGGGACTGCACTACAATGAGCAGTTCTTC
v_gene: TRBV5-1; d_gene: TRBD1; abundance: many; j_gene: TRBJ2-7; CDR3aa: CASSPTGVLSYEQYF; CDR3nt: TGCGCCAGCAGCCCCACAGGGGTTCTCTCCTACGAGCAGTACTTC
v_gene: TRBV25-1; d_gene: TRBD1; abundance: many; j_gene: TRBJ2-3; CDR3aa: CASSGNLGQGTDTQYF; CDR3nt: TGTGCCAGCAGTGGAAATTTGGGACAGGGCACAGATACGCAGTATTTT
v_gene: TRBV5-1; d_gene: -; abundance: few; j_gene: TRBJ1-2; CDR3aa: CASSPGTDGYTF; CDR3nt: TGCGCCAGCAGCCCTGGGACTGATGGCTACACCTTC
v_gene: TRBV7-9; d_gene: -; abundance: many; j_gene: TRBJ2-1; CDR3aa: CASSRTRVGLYNEQFF; CDR3nt: TGTGCCAGCAGCCGGACTCGAGTGGGTCTATACAATGAGCAGTTCTTC
v_gene: TRBV25-1; d_gene: TRBD2; abundance: -; j_gene: TRBJ2-1; CDR3aa: CASSSGSGQFF; CDR3nt: TGTGCCAGCAGCAGCGGGAGTGGGCAGTTCTTC
v_gene: TRBV4-3; d_gene: -; abundance: -; j_gene: TRBJ2-7; CDR3aa: CASSQGVTGRPYEQYF; CDR3nt: TGCGCCAGCAGCCAAGGGGTGACAGGACGCCCCTACGAGCAGTACTTC
v_gene: TRBV20-1; d_gene: TRBD2; abundance: many; j_gene: TRBJ2-1; CDR3aa: CSAREGGTGHSGTSPNEQFF; CDR3nt: TGCAGTGCTAGAGAGGGTGGTACAGGTCATTCCGGGACTAGCCCCAATGAGCAGTTCTTC
v_gene: TRBV20-1; d_gene: -; abundance: few; j_gene: TRBJ2-5; CDR3aa: CSASWVAPGRETQYF; CDR3nt: TGCAGTGCTAGTTGGGTAGCGCCGGGCCGGGAGACCCAGTACTTC
v_gene: TRBV5-4; d_gene: -; abundance: many; j_gene: TRBJ2-1; CDR3aa: CASSQATQRQTNEQFF; CDR3nt: TGTGCCAGCAGCCAGGCAACTCAGAGACAGACCAATGAGCAGTTCTTC
v_gene: TRBV5-1; d_gene: TRBD2; abundance: few; j_gene: TRBJ2-1; CDR3aa: CASSLDLAGGAQFF; CDR3nt: TGCGCCAGCAGCTTGGACTTAGCGGGAGGCGCGCAGTTCTTC
v_gene: TRBV5-1; d_gene: TRBD1; abundance: -; j_gene: TRBJ2-7; CDR3aa: CASSSTGAGEQYF; CDR3nt: TGCGCCAGCAGCTCCACAGGGGCGGGCGAGCAGTACTTC
v_gene: TRBV20-1; d_gene: -; abundance: many; j_gene: TRBJ1-6; CDR3aa: CSARPGGNNSPLHF; CDR3nt: TGCAGTGCCCGGCCTGGGGGGAATAATTCACCCCTCCACTTT
v_gene: TRBV20-1; d_gene: TRBD2; abundance: -; j_gene: TRBJ2-1; CDR3aa: CSARGLATYNEQFF; CDR3nt: TGCAGTGCTAGAGGACTAGCGACATACAATGAGCAGTTCTTC
v_gene: TRBV18; d_gene: -; abundance: few; j_gene: TRBJ2-1; CDR3aa: CASSPNSEQFF; CDR3nt: TGTGCCAGCTCCCCTAATAGTGAGCAGTTCTTC
v_gene: TRBV7-9; d_gene: TRBD1; abundance: many; j_gene: TRBJ2-7; CDR3aa: CASSSSPGQPYEQYF; CDR3nt: TGTGCCAGCAGCTCGTCCCCGGGACAGCCCTACGAGCAGTACTTC
v_gene: TRBV25-1; d_gene: TRBD2; abundance: -; j_gene: TRBJ2-1; CDR3aa: CASSELWTSGGNEQFF; CDR3nt: TGTGCCAGCAGTGAATTGTGGACTAGCGGGGGAAATGAGCAGTTCTTC
v_gene: TRBV28; d_gene: -; abundance: few; j_gene: TRBJ2-2; CDR3aa: CASRRTYTGELFF; CDR3nt: TGTGCCAGCAGACGGACCTACACCGGGGAGCTGTTTTTT
v_gene: TRBV11-2; d_gene: TRBD2; abundance: many; j_gene: TRBJ2-3; CDR3aa: CASSFERDTDTQYF; CDR3nt: TGTGCCAGCAGCTTCGAGCGGGACACAGATACGCAGTATTTT
v_gene: TRBV11-1; d_gene: -; abundance: many; j_gene: TRBJ1-1; CDR3aa: CASSLLARAGPWNTEAFF; CDR3nt: TGTGCCAGCAGCTTACTTGCGAGGGCAGGGCCCTGGAACACTGAAGCTTTCTTT
v_gene: TRBV10-3; d_gene: -; abundance: -; j_gene: TRBJ2-3; CDR3aa: CAISDPGVTDTQYF; CDR3nt: TGTGCCATCAGTGACCCCGGTGTAACAGATACGCAGTATTTT
v_gene: TRBV12-3/TRBV12-4; d_gene: -; abundance: many; j_gene: TRBJ2-3; CDR3aa: CASSFNVITDTQYF; CDR3nt: TGTGCCAGCAGTTTTAATGTGATCACAGATACGCAGTATTTT
v_gene: TRBV7-2; d_gene: TRBD1; abundance: many; j_gene: TRBJ2-1; CDR3aa: CASSPDISGTAYNEQFF; CDR3nt: TGTGCCAGCAGCCCCGACATCTCGGGGACAGCTTACAATGAGCAGTTCTTC
v_gene: TRBV6-5; d_gene: -; abundance: many; j_gene: TRBJ1-1; CDR3aa: CASTSEPNTEAFF; CDR3nt: TGTGCCAGCACTTCTGAACCTAACACTGAAGCTTTCTTT
v_gene: TRBV20-1; d_gene: TRBD2; abundance: many; j_gene: TRBJ2-3; CDR3aa: CSARLTRTSGSWTDTQYF; CDR3nt: TGCAGTGCTAGACTAACCCGGACTAGCGGGAGTTGGACAGATACGCAGTATTTT
v_gene: TRBV10-3; d_gene: -; abundance: few; j_gene: TRBJ1-1; CDR3aa: CAIKGEPNTEAFF; CDR3nt: TGTGCCATCAAGGGGGAGCCGAACACTGAAGCTTTCTTT
v_gene: TRBV12-3/TRBV12-4; d_gene: TRBD1; abundance: -; j_gene: TRBJ1-1; CDR3aa: CGSSSGKGTANTEAFF; CDR3nt: TGTGGCAGCAGTTCCGGAAAAGGGACAGCGAACACTGAAGCTTTCTTT
v_gene: TRBV28; d_gene: -; abundance: many; j_gene: TRBJ2-1; CDR3aa: CASSLAEYNEQFF; CDR3nt: TGTGCCAGCAGTTTAGCTGAGTACAATGAGCAGTTCTTC
v_gene: TRBV12-3/TRBV12-4; d_gene: TRBD2; abundance: many; j_gene: TRBJ2-1; CDR3aa: CASSPLGLAGNEQFF; CDR3nt: TGTGCCAGCAGCCCCCTGGGACTAGCGGGCAATGAGCAGTTCTTC
v_gene: TRBV7-8; d_gene: -; abundance: few; j_gene: TRBJ2-7; CDR3aa: CASSSQRWAGNEQYF; CDR3nt: TGTGCCAGCAGCTCACAAAGGTGGGCAGGGAACGAGCAGTACTTC
v_gene: TRBV4-3; d_gene: -; abundance: many; j_gene: TRBJ1-3; CDR3aa: CASSQDWSSGNTIYF; CDR3nt: TGCGCCAGCAGCCAAGATTGGAGTTCTGGAAACACCATATATTTT
v_gene: TRBV7-9; d_gene: TRBD2; abundance: few; j_gene: TRBJ2-3; CDR3aa: CASSFAGTSGGTDTQYF; CDR3nt: TGTGCCAGCAGCTTTGCCGGGACTAGCGGAGGCACAGATACGCAGTATTTT
v_gene: TRBV5-6; d_gene: -; abundance: few; j_gene: TRBJ2-7; CDR3aa: CASSLKRDIPYEQYF; CDR3nt: TGTGCCAGCAGCTTGAAAAGGGACATACCCTACGAGCAGTACTTC
v_gene: TRBV25-1; d_gene: -; abundance: -; j_gene: TRBJ1-5; CDR3aa: CASSESGRGFNQPQHF; CDR3nt: TGTGCCAGCAGTGAATCTGGCAGGGGCTTCAATCAGCCCCAGCATTTT
v_gene: TRBV10-3; d_gene: -; abundance: many; j_gene: TRBJ2-5; CDR3aa: CAISEVNQETQYF; CDR3nt: TGTGCCATCAGTGAGGTCAACCAAGAGACCCAGTACTTC
v_gene: TRBV9; d_gene: -; abundance: many; j_gene: TRBJ2-3; CDR3aa: CASSPPAQIRQYF; CDR3nt: TGTGCCAGCAGCCCCCCGGCACAGATACGGCAGTATTTT
v_gene: TRBV29-1; d_gene: -; abundance: many; j_gene: TRBJ2-2; CDR3aa: CSVRSGELFF; CDR3nt: TGCAGCGTGCGAAGCGGGGAGCTGTTTTTT
v_gene: TRBV5-6; d_gene: -; abundance: -; j_gene: TRBJ1-2; CDR3aa: CASSLDVGLGGYTF; CDR3nt: TGTGCCAGCAGCTTGGATGTGGGGCTAGGTGGCTACACCTTC
v_gene: TRBV28; d_gene: -; abundance: many; j_gene: TRBJ1-2; CDR3aa: CASSLGIRAQGGYTF; CDR3nt: TGTGCCAGCAGTTTAGGAATCCGGGCCCAAGGTGGCTACACCTTC
v_gene: TRBV7-2; d_gene: -; abundance: many; j_gene: TRBJ1-6; CDR3aa: CASSLGSGFWSPLHF; CDR3nt: TGTGCCAGCAGCTTAGGGTCGGGTTTTTGGTCACCCCTCCACTTT
v_gene: TRBV7-9; d_gene: -; abundance: few; j_gene: TRBJ2-5; CDR3aa: CASSFGEMETQYF; CDR3nt: TGTGCCAGCAGCTTTGGGGAAATGGAGACCCAGTACTTC
v_gene: TRBV12-3/TRBV12-4; d_gene: -; abundance: many; j_gene: TRBJ1-2; CDR3aa: CASTNSLYGYTF; CDR3nt: TGTGCCAGCACCAACAGTCTCTATGGCTACACCTTC
v_gene: TRBV20-1; d_gene: -; abundance: many; j_gene: TRBJ2-2; CDR3aa: CSARVWGGELFF; CDR3nt: TGCAGTGCTAGAGTTTGGGGCGGGGAGCTGTTTTTT
v_gene: TRBV27; d_gene: -; abundance: few; j_gene: TRBJ1-4; CDR3aa: CASSPTALHRTTNEKLFF; CDR3nt: TGTGCCAGCAGTCCCACGGCTCTTCACCGAACAACTAATGAAAAACTGTTTTTT
v_gene: TRBV30; d_gene: -; abundance: few; j_gene: TRBJ2-7; CDR3aa: CAWRGTSYEQYF; CDR3nt: TGTGCCTGGAGGGGGACTTCCTACGAGCAGTACTTC
v_gene: TRBV10-3; d_gene: -; abundance: many; j_gene: TRBJ1-1; CDR3aa: CATRGDEKAFF; CDR3nt: TGTGCCACAAGGGGAGACGAGAAAGCTTTCTTT
v_gene: TRBV20-1; d_gene: -; abundance: few; j_gene: TRBJ2-3; CDR3aa: CSAFDRDANTDTQYF; CDR3nt: TGCAGTGCTTTCGACCGAGATGCCAACACAGATACGCAGTATTTT
v_gene: TRBV4-1; d_gene: TRBD2; abundance: many; j_gene: TRBJ2-1; CDR3aa: CASSHIAGEQFF; CDR3nt: TGCGCCAGCAGCCATATAGCGGGAGAGCAGTTCTTC
v_gene: TRBV5-5; d_gene: -; abundance: many; j_gene: TRBJ2-2; CDR3aa: CASSLIGQHTGELFF; CDR3nt: TGTGCCAGCAGCTTGATAGGACAGCACACCGGGGAGCTGTTTTTT
v_gene: TRBV4-3; d_gene: -; abundance: -; j_gene: TRBJ2-7; CDR3aa: CASSQDHPGLAYEQYF; CDR3nt: TGCGCCAGCAGCCAAGATCATCCAGGATTAGCCTACGAGCAGTACTTC
v_gene: TRBV16; d_gene: -; abundance: many; j_gene: TRBJ2-7; CDR3aa: CASSLYGYDEQYF; CDR3nt: TGTGCCAGCAGCCTTTACGGTTATGATGAGCAGTACTTC
v_gene: TRBV2; d_gene: -; abundance: many; j_gene: TRBJ2-1; CDR3aa: CASKGPRQFF; CDR3nt: TGTGCCAGTAAGGGACCTCGACAGTTCTTC
v_gene: TRBV12-3/TRBV12-4; d_gene: -; abundance: -; j_gene: TRBJ1-4; CDR3aa: CASSKSGTNEKLFF; CDR3nt: TGTGCCAGCAGTAAGAGCGGAACTAATGAAAAACTGTTTTTT
v_gene: TRBV6-2/TRBV6-3; d_gene: -; abundance: -; j_gene: TRBJ2-1; CDR3aa: CAGSYSNRVPYNEQFF; CDR3nt: TGTGCCGGCAGTTACTCAAACAGGGTCCCCTACAATGAGCAGTTCTTC
v_gene: TRBV15; d_gene: TRBD2; abundance: many; j_gene: TRBJ2-3; CDR3aa: CATSRGLAGIGRDTQYF; CDR3nt: TGTGCCACCAGCAGAGGACTAGCGGGTATTGGGAGAGATACGCAGTATTTT
v_gene: TRBV12-3/TRBV12-4; d_gene: -; abundance: few; j_gene: TRBJ2-1; CDR3aa: CASSLALMNEQFF; CDR3nt: TGTGCCAGCAGTTTAGCGCTAATGAATGAGCAGTTCTTC